This T cell receptor (beta chain) was obtained from a study of T cell repertoires in cytomegalovirus infection. Overall study context: Shared public TCR beta signatures pointed to both CMV infection and a matching HLA type. Study-wide results and limits: Summed frequency of shared TCR beta families picked out CMV carriers who also had the relevant HLA. CMV-specific HLA-C-restricted TCR beta clonotypes dominated the ex vivo response.

Germline CDR1 and CDR2: SGDLS and YYNGEE. V lost 9 bases, J lost 1 base, and 10 bases stayed unmatched. The CDR3 spans 15 residues. One entry per CDR3 protein results from TCRdb running MiXCR on the reads. The profile shows 450,000 to 650,000 distinct CDR3 sequences, about 25% of them singletons. This clonotype has a single count. Its target is unknown. The sequence came from a human donor in good health (CMV status not recorded). Some clones in this sample may be carry-over from other donors' samples. The sequencing sample was made of PBMCs. This sequence joins TRBV9 and TRBJ1-3, with TRBD1 identical over 7 bases. The CDR3 DNA sequence: TGTGCCATAACGACAGGGTCAGGTTCTGGAAACACCATATATTTT. It encodes CAITTGSGSGNTIYF.